The source of this T cell receptor beta chain is a study of cytomegalovirus exposure and HLA in healthy donors. The CDR3 covers 16 residues. V was trimmed by 6 bases and J by 9 bases, leaving 26 bases between them. The assay was immunoSEQ multiplex PCR, and TCRdb's table has in-frame clones only and misses some. In the table there are over 100,000 clones, approximately 91% of which are singletons. The clonotype originates from a woman aged 18-35 years in good health and CMV-seronegative. The rearrangement links TRBV23-1 to TRBJ1-1; the D is unclear. TRBV23-1 is given ORF status, its function remaining uncertain. Sequencing was done on a sample of PBMCs. Written as DNA, the CDR3 is TGCGCCAGCAGGGACTACCTCGAGGGCCTTGCTGGACAAGCTTTCTTT. This encodes CASRDYLEGLAGQAFF.